The 18 T cell receptor beta chains below all came from one sample that was sequenced in a study of blood T cell repertoires in COVID-19. Using immunoSEQ multiplex PCR, the repertoire was profiled, and TCRdb retains in-frame clones only, with some absent. The sample holds 75,000 to 90,000 clones, around 91% seen once. The sample was peripheral blood. The receptors derive from a human donor in a cohort sampled during active COVID-19.

A single count supports this clone. The chain has TRBV10-2 and TRBJ2-7; the match to TRBD2 covers 8 bases. The trim removed 7 bases at V and 2 bases at J, leaving 10 bases unmatched. CDR3 size: 15 residues. Germline CDR1 WSHSY, CDR2 SAAADI. This CDR3 reads CASTDSAGATYEQYF. Here the CDR3 DNA reads TGCGCCAGCACCGATTCAGCGGGGGCGACCTACGAGCAGTACTTC.

The rearrangement joins TRBV4-1 to TRBJ1-6, with TRBD1 matching 9 bases. Losses at the gene ends were 5 bases for V and 5 bases for J; bases not matched to a gene: 4. The germline CDR1 and CDR2 sequences are MGHRA and YSYEKL. The CDR3 contains 15 residues. The CDR3: CASSYWDRDNSPLHF. CDR3 bases: TGCGCCAGCAGCTACTGGGACAGGGATAATTCACCCCTCCACTTT.

The rearrangement uses TRBV7-3 and TRBJ2-3, with TRBD2 matching over 13 bases. Trimming took 5 bases from V and 3 from J; bases not matched to a gene: 5. The CDR3 has 16 amino acids. Germline loops: CDR1 SGHTA, CDR2 FQGTGA. CDR3 sequence: CASSKTSGGKTDTQYF. Here the CDR3 DNA reads TGTGCCAGCAGCAAGACTAGCGGGGGGAAAACAGATACGCAGTATTTT.

This chain connects TRBV3-1 (or the pseudogene TRBV3-2) to TRBJ2-5; the match to TRBD2 covers 11 bases. The junction had 5 bases not matched to a gene; V was cut back by 4 bases and J by 4 bases. The germline V gene has CDR1 LGHDT and CDR2 YNNKEL (reference sequence). The CDR3 has 15 residues. DNA for the CDR3: TGTGCCAGCAGCCCACCCACTAGCGGGGGAGAGACCCAGTACTTC. Amino acids: CASSPPTSGGETQYF.

The J gene is TRBJ2-6, the V gene TRBV5-1, with a tentative D call TRBD2 (6 bases). Germline V gene lookup returns CDR1 SGHRS and CDR2 YFSETQ. V shed 4 bases and J shed 0 bases, with 11 bases lying between them. The CDR3 is 16 residues long. CDR3 nucleotide sequence: TGCGCCAGCAGCGGGGGACTCCTCTCTGGGGCCAACGTCCTGACTTTC. Protein product: CASSGGLLSGANVLTF.

V is TRBV6-4 and J is TRBJ2-3, with 10 bases matching TRBD1. The CDR3 is made up of 14 amino acids. Germline V gene lookup returns CDR1 MRHNA and CDR2 SNTAGT. V gave up 4 bases and J gave up 5 bases; unmatched junction bases: 3. The CDR3 spells CASSGQGAEDTQYF. CDR3 coding DNA: TGTGCCAGCAGTGGACAGGGGGCGGAAGATACGCAGTATTTT.

The chain combines TRBV19 with TRBJ2-1; 8 bases align to TRBD2. CDR1 is LNHDA, CDR2 SQIVND, per germline (reference sequence). The CDR3 extends over 17 amino acids. V lost 1 base and J lost 4; bases outside the gene matches: 9. The CDR3 coding sequence is TGTGCCAGTAGTATAGGGGGAGTAGCGGGGACGTACAATGAGCAGTTCTTC. This encodes CASSIGGVAGTYNEQFF.

This clone was observed once. The chain couples TRBV7-7 to TRBJ2-2; 7 bases line up with TRBD1. The CDR3 is 16 residues long. Germline CDR1 is SSHAT and CDR2 is FNYEAQ (reference sequence). V lost 3 bases, J lost 1 base, and 5 bases stayed unmatched. Written as DNA, the CDR3 is TGTGCCAGCAGCTTGGCCGGGACAGTGAACACCGGGGAGCTGTTTTTT. Protein sequence: CASSLAGTVNTGELFF. The whole variable domain, remainder taken from reference TRBV7-7 and TRBJ2-2, is GAGVSQSPRYKVTKRGQDVTLRCDPISSHATLYWYQQALGQGPEFLTYFNYEAQPDKSGLPSDRFSAERPEGSISTLTIQRTEQRDSAMYRCASSLAGTVNTGELFFGEGSRLTVL.

V is TRBV11-2 and J is TRBJ1-5; no firm D call. The germline V gene encodes CDR1 SGHAT and CDR2 FQNNGV. The V end lost 5 bases, the J end lost 6 bases, and 14 bases lay between the germline ends. This CDR3 is 14 amino acids long. The CDR3 spells CASSRDGGIQPQHF. CDR3 bases: TGTGCCAGCAGCCGGGATGGAGGTATTCAGCCCCAGCATTTT.

V and J are TRBV19 and TRBJ2-7; a possible D gene is TRBD1 (6 bases). The CDR3 is 13 amino acids. The ends were cut back, 2 bases at V and 6 bases at J, with 11 bases in the middle. Germline values: CDR1 LNHDA, CDR2 SQIVND (reference sequence). CDR3 sequence: CASSILRGCEQYF. CDR3 DNA sequence: TGTGCCAGTAGTATACTCAGGGGTTGCGAGCAGTACTTC.

The chain carries TRBV10-3 and TRBJ2-1, with 10 nucleotides matching TRBD2. The V gene end was trimmed by 4 bases and the J gene end by 10 bases; junction bases not matched to a gene: 7. The CDR3 is 14 amino acids. Germline assignment: CDR1 ENHRY and CDR2 SYGVKD. CDR3 in amino acids: CAISVGTSVQEQFF. In DNA, the CDR3 is TGTGCCATCAGTGTCGGGACTAGCGTCCAAGAGCAGTTCTTC.

The chain is built from TRBV7-2 and TRBJ1-6, with TRBD1 as a possible D gene (6 bases). Germline CDR1 SGHTA, CDR2 FQGNSA. The V end lost 5 bases, the J end lost 9 bases, and 11 bases lay between the germline ends. The CDR3 loop spans 13 amino acids. CDR3 DNA sequence: TGTGCCAGCAGCCCAGGGGCGATTTCACCCCTCCACTTT. Translating gives CASSPGAISPLHF.

The chain has TRBV6-6 and TRBJ1-4; 7 positions agree with TRBD1. V dropped 5 bases and J dropped 5; count of bases not matched to a gene: 8. The CDR3 length is 15 residues. The germline CDR1 and CDR2 sequences are MNHNY and SVGAGI (reference sequence). The CDR3 loop reads CASSLTGQENEKLFF. The CDR3 bases are TGTGCCAGCAGTCTAACCGGACAGGAGAATGAAAAACTGTTTTTT.

The genes are TRBV7-3 and TRBJ2-1, with 9 bases fitting TRBD1. This CDR3 is 15 amino acids long. CDR1 is SGHTA and CDR2 is FQGTGA in the germline V gene. J lost 6 bases, V lost 0 bases, and 3 bases had no gene match. The CDR3 spells CASSLTGTGPNEQFF. CDR3 DNA sequence: TGTGCCAGCAGCTTAACCGGGACAGGGCCCAATGAGCAGTTCTTC.

The chain couples TRBV9 to TRBJ2-1; D is unresolved. Looked up from germline, CDR1 is SGDLS and CDR2 is YYNGEE. The CDR3 totals 15 residues. V was pared by 0 bases and J by 3 bases, with 10 bases between. The CDR3 here is CASSVAASSYNEQFF. CDR3 in DNA: TGTGCCAGCAGCGTAGCTGCGTCTAGCTACAATGAGCAGTTCTTC.

The chain combines TRBV19 with TRBJ2-7; D possibly corresponds to TRBD2 (6 bases). This CDR3 spans 13 amino acids. Germline CDR1 LNHDA, CDR2 SQIVND (reference sequence). V was cut by 3 bases and J by 5 bases, with 11 bases left in between. The chain's CDR3 is CASSILGEDEQYF. CDR3 bases: TGTGCCAGTAGTATCTTGGGGGAGGACGAGCAGTACTTC. The entire variable domain, with the rest obtained from reference TRBV19 and TRBJ2-7, is as follows: DGGITQSPKYLFRKEGQNVTLSCEQNLNHDAMYWYRQDPGQGLRLIYYSQIVNDFQKGDIAEGYSVSREKKESFPLTVTSAQKNPTAFYLCASSILGEDEQYFGPGTRLTVT.

The rearrangement uses TRBV6-5 and TRBJ2-3; D remains unclear. Germline V gives CDR1 MNHEY, CDR2 SVGAGI. The CDR3 sequence is 16 residues long. V shed 0 bases and J shed 0 bases, with 10 bases lying between them. This chain's CDR3 is CASSYSRSTSTDTQYF. The DNA for the CDR3 is TGTGCCAGCAGTTACTCCCGGAGCACTAGCACAGATACGCAGTATTTT.

The rearrangement joins TRBV18 to TRBJ2-5, with TRBD2 identical over 10 bases. This CDR3 spans 17 amino acids. With V trimmed by 3 bases and J by 2 bases, 9 bases remained unmatched. Germline V gene lookup returns CDR1 KGHSH and CDR2 LQKENI. The CDR3 DNA follows: TGTGCCAGCTCACCCGCTCCCAGCGGGGGGGCTCAAGAGACCCAGTACTTC. Translated: CASSPAPSGGAQETQYF.